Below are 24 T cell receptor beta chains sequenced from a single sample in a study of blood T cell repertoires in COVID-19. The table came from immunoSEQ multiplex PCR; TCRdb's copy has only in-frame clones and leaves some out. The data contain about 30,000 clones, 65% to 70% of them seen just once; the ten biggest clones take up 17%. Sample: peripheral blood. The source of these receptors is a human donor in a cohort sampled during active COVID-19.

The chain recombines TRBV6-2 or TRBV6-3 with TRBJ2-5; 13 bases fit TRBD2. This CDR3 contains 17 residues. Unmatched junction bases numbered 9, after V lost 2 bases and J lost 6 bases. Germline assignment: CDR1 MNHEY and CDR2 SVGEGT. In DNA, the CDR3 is TGTGCCAGCAGTTACCCACTAGCGGGAGGGCCGGATAAGACCCAGTACTTC. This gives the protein CASSYPLAGGPDKTQYF.

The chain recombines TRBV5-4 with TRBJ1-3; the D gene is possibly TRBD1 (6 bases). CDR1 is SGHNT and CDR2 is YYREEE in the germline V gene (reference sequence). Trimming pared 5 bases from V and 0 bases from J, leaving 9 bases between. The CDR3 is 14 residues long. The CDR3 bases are TGTGCCAGCAGACACAGGGACTCTGGAAACACCATATATTTT. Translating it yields CASRHRDSGNTIYF.

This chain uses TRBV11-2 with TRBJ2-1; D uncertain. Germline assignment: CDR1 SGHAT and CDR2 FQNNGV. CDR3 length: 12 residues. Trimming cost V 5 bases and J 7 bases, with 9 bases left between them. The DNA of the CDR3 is TGTGCCAGCAGCCAAGTCCGGAATGAGCAGTTCTTC. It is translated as CASSQVRNEQFF.

CDR3 in DNA: TGTGCCAGCAGTAGACTTGGGACAGGGAATGGCTACACCTTC. Encoded protein: CASSRLGTGNGYTF. The rearrangement uses TRBV6-5 and TRBJ1-2; TRBD1 aligns across 9 bases. Trimming took 5 bases from V and 6 from J; bases not matched to a gene: 7. Germline CDR1 and CDR2: MNHEY and SVGAGI. CDR3 length: 14 amino acids.

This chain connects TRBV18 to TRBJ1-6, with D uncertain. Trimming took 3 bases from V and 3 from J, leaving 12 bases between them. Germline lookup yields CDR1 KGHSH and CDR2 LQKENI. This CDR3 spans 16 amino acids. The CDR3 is CASSPAMGDYNSPLHF. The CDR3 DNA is TGTGCCAGCTCACCTGCCATGGGAGACTATAATTCACCCCTCCACTTT.

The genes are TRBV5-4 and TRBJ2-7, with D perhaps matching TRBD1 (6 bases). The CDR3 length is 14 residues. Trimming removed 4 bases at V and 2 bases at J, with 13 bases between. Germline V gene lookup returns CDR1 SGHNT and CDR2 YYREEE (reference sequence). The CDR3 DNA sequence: TGTGCCAGCAGCCGACAGGTTGGAGCCTACGAGCAGTACTTC. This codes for CASSRQVGAYEQYF.

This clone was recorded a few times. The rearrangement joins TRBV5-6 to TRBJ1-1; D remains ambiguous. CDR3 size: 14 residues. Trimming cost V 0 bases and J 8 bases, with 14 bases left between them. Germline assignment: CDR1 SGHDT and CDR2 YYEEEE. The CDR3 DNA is TGTGCCAGCAGCTTGGGCGCCAACCAAGCGGAAGCTTTCTTT. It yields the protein CASSLGANQAEAFF.

CDR3 nucleotide sequence: TGTGCCAGCAGCGCAACGGGACAGGTCTCGGAAAATGGCTACACCTTC. Its translation: CASSATGQVSENGYTF. This sequence joins TRBV7-3 and TRBJ1-2, with TRBD1 matching 8 bases. Germline V gives CDR1 SGHTA, CDR2 FQGTGA. The J segment lost 6 bases and the V segment lost 5 bases, leaving 14 bases of the junction unmatched. The CDR3 is made up of 16 amino acids.

CDR3 loop: CATSRTGGVNEQFF. CDR3 DNA: TGTGCCACCAGCAGGACAGGGGGTGTCAATGAGCAGTTCTTC. The chain links TRBV15 to TRBJ2-1; TRBD1 aligns across 9 bases. The CDR3 consists of 14 residues. Germline CDR1 reads LNHNV; CDR2 reads YYDKDF (reference sequence). V lost 3 bases, J lost 6 bases, and 3 bases stayed unmatched. Drawing the rest from reference TRBV15 and TRBJ2-1, the complete variable domain is DAMVIQNPRYQVTQFGKPVTLSCSQTLNHNVMYWYQQKSSQAPKLLFHYYDKDFNNEADTPDNFQSRRPNTSFCFLDIRSPGLGDTAMYLCATSRTGGVNEQFFGPGTRLTVL.

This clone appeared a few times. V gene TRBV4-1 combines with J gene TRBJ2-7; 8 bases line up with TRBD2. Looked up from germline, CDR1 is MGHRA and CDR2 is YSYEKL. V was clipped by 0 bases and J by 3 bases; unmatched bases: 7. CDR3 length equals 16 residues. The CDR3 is CASSQDPREGNYEQYF. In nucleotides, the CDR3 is TGCGCCAGCAGCCAAGATCCCCGGGAGGGGAACTACGAGCAGTACTTC.

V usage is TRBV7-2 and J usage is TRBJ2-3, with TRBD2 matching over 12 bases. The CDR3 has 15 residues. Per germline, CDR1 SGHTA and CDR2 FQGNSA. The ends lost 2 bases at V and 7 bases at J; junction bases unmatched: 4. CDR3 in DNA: TGTGCCAGCAGCTTAAGGACTAGCGGGGTTTATACGCAGTATTTT. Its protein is CASSLRTSGVYTQYF.

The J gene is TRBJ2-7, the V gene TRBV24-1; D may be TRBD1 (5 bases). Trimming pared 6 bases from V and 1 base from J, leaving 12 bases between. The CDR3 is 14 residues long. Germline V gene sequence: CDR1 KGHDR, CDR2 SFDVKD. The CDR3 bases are TGTGCCACCAGTCCTGGACACCCGTCCTACGAGCAGTACTTC. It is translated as CATSPGHPSYEQYF.

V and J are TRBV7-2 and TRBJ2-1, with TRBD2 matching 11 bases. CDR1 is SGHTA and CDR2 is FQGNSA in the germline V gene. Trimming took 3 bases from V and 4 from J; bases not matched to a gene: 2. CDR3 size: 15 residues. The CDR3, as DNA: TGTGCCAGCAGCTTGCTAGCGGGGGGTTACAATGAGCAGTTCTTC. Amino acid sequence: CASSLLAGGYNEQFF.

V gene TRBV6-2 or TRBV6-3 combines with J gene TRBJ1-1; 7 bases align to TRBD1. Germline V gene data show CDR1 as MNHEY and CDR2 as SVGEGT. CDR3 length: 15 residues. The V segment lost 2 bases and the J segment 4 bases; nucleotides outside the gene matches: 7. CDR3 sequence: CASSYLTGAGTEAFF. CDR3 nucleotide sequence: TGTGCCAGCAGTTACCTCACAGGGGCAGGCACTGAAGCTTTCTTT.

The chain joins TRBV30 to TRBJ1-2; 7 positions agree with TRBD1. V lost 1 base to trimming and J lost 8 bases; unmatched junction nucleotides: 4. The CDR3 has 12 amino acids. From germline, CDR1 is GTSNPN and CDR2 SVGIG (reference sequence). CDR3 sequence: CAWSEGGRGYTF. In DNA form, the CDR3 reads TGTGCCTGGAGTGAAGGGGGCCGCGGCTACACCTTC.

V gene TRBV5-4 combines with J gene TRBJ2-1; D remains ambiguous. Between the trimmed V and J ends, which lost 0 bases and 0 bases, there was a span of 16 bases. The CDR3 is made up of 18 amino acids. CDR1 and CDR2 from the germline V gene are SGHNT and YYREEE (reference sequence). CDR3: CASSLDGTRLSSYNEQFF. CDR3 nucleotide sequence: TGTGCCAGCAGCTTGGACGGCACCAGACTGAGCTCCTACAATGAGCAGTTCTTC.

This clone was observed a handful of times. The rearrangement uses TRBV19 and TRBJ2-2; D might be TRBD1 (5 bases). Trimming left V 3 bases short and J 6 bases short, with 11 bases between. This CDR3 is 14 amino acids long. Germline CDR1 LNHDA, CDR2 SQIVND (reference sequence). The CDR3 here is CASSIRGASGELFF. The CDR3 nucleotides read TGTGCCAGTAGTATTAGGGGCGCCTCCGGGGAGCTGTTTTTT.

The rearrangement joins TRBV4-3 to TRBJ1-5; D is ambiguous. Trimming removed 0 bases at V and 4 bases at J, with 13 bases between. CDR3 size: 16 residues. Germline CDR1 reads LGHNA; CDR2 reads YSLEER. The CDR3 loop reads CASSQDPFTVNQPQHF. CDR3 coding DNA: TGCGCCAGCAGCCAAGATCCCTTCACAGTTAATCAGCCCCAGCATTTT.

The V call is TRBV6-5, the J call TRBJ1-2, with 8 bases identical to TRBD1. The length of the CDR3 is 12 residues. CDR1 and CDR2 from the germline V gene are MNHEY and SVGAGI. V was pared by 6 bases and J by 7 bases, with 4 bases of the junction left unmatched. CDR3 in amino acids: CASRPTGGGYTF. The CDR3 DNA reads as TGTGCCAGCAGACCCACAGGGGGTGGCTACACCTTC.

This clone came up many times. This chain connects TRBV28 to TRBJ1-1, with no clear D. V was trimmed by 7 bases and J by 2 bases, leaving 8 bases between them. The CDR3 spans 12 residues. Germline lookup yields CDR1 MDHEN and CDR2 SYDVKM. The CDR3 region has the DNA TGTGCCAGCACCTTATATAACACTGAAGCTTTCTTT. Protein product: CASTLYNTEAFF.

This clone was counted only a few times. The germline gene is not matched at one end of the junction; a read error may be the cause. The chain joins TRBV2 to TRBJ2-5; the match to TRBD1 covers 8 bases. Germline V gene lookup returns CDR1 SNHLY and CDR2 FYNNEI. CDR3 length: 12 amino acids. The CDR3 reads CASSADRGISDF. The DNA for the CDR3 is TGTGCCAGCAGCGCTGACAGGGGCATTTCGGACTTC.

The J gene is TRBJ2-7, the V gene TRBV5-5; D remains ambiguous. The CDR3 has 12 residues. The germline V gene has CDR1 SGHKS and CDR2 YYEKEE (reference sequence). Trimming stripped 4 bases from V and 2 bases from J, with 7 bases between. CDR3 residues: CASSRDTYEQYF. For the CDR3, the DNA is TGTGCCAGCAGCCGTGACACCTACGAGCAGTACTTC.

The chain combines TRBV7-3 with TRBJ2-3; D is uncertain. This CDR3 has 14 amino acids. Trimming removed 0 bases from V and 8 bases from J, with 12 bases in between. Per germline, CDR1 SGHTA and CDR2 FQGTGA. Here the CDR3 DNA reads TGTGCCAGCAGCTTAACCCCCGATGGTAGTACGCAGTATTTT. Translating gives CASSLTPDGSTQYF. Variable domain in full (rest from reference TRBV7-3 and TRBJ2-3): GAGVSQTPSNKVTEKGKYVELRCDPISGHTALYWYRQSLGQGPEFLIYFQGTGAADDSGLPNDRFFAVRPEGSVSTLKIQRTERGDSAVYLCASSLTPDGSTQYFGPGTRLTVL.

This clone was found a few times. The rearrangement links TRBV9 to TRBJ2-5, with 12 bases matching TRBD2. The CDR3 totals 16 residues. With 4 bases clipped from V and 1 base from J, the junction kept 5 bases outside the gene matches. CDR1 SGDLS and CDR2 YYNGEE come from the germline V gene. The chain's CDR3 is CASSLSSGGGQETQYF. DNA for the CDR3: TGTGCCAGCAGCTTATCTAGCGGGGGGGGCCAAGAGACCCAGTACTTC.